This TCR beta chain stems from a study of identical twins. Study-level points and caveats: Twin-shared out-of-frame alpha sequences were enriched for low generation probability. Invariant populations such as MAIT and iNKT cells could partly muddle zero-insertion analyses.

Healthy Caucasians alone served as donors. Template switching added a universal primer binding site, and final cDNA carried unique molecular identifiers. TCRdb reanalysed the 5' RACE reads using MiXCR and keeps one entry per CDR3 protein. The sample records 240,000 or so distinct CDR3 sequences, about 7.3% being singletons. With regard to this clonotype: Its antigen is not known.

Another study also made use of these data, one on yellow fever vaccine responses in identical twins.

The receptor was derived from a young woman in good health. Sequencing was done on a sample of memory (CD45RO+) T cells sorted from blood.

The chain's CDR3 is CASSHRSGTSGLYEQYF. CDR3 DNA: TGTGCCAGCAGCCATCGTTCGGGGACTAGCGGGTTGTACGAGCAGTACTTC. This sequence joins TRBV3-1 and TRBJ2-7; TRBD2 aligns across 12 bases. Per germline, CDR1 LGHDT and CDR2 YNNKEL (reference sequence). Trimming took 3 bases from V and 4 from J; bases not matched to a gene: 10. This CDR3 has 17 amino acids.